This entry features one TCR beta chain sequence. Germline-derived CDR1 and CDR2 are SGHTS and YDEGEE. The CDR3 runs 19 residues. The ends were cut back, 0 bases at V and 0 bases at J, with 19 bases in the middle. This sample is part of a study of cytomegalovirus exposure and HLA in healthy donors. The PCR ran on 60 Vbeta and 13 Jbeta primers. The repertoire was sequenced with immunoSEQ multiplex PCR; TCRdb's copy has only in-frame clones and lacks some. This sample has over 150,000 clones, with 68% found just once. Samples came from healthy bone marrow donors. The sample consisted of PBMCs. The chain couples TRBV5-8 to TRBJ1-5; tentatively, D is TRBD1 (6 bases). This sequence originates from a man between 50 and 59 years old in good health and CMV-seronegative. CDR3 nucleotides: TGTGCCAGCAGCTTGGTATTGAGAATATCAGGGGTTAGCAATCAGCCCCAGCATTTT. It yields the protein CASSLVLRISGVSNQPQHF.